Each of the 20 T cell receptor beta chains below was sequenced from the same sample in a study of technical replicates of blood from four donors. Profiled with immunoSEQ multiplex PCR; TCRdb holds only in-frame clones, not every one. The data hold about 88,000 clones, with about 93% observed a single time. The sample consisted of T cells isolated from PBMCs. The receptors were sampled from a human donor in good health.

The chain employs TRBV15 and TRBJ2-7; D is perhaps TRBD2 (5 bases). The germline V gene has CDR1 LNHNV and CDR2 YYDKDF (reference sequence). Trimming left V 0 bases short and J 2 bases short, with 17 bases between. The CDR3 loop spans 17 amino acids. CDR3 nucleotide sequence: TGTGCCACCAGCAGAGACTTTCCTTCGGGGAGCGCCTACGAGCAGTACTTC. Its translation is CATSRDFPSGSAYEQYF.

CDR3 in amino acids: CASSADTGSNEQFF. The CDR3 DNA is TGTGCCAGCAGTGCGGATACAGGTTCCAATGAGCAGTTCTTC. The chain is built from TRBV2 and TRBJ2-1; D may be TRBD1 (5 bases). V gave up 4 bases and J gave up 6 bases, with 13 bases separating them. Germline V CDR1 and CDR2: SNHLY, FYNNEI. The CDR3 has 14 residues.

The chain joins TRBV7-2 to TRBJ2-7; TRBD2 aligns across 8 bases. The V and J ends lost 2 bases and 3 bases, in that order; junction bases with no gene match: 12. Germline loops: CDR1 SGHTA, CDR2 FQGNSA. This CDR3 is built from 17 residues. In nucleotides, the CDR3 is TGTGCCAGCAGCTTAAAGGTGTCTGGCGGGAGGATCTACGAGCAGTACTTC. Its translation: CASSLKVSGGRIYEQYF.

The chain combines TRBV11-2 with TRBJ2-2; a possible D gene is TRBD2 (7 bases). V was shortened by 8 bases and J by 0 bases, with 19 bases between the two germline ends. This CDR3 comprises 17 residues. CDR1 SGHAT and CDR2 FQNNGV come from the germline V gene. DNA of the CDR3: TGTGCCAGCCGTTTCCTACGGGGGGCTACGAACACCGGGGAGCTGTTTTTT. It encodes CASRFLRGATNTGELFF.

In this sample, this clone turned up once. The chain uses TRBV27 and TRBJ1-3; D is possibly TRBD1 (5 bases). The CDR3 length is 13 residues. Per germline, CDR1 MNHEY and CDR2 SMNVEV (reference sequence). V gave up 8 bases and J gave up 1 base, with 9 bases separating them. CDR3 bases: TGTGCCAGCCGGGGGGGGTCTGGAAACACCATATATTTT. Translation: CASRGGSGNTIYF.

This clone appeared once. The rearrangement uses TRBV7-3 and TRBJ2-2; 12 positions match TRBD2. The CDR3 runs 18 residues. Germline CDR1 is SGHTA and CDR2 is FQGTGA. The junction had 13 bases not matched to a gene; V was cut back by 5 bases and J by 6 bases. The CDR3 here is CASSQSPSGGAKSGELFF. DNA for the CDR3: TGTGCCAGCAGCCAGAGTCCTAGCGGGGGGGCCAAATCCGGGGAGCTGTTTTTT. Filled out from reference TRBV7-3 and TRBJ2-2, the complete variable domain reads GAGVSQTPSNKVTEKGKYVELRCDPISGHTALYWYRQSLGQGPEFLIYFQGTGAADDSGLPNDRFFAVRPEGSVSTLKIQRTERGDSAVYLCASSQSPSGGAKSGELFFGEGSRLTVL.

CDR3: CASSQGQLNEKLFF. DNA of the CDR3: TGCGCCAGCAGCCAAGGACAGCTCAATGAAAAACTGTTTTTT. This chain connects TRBV4-1 to TRBJ1-4; D is possibly TRBD1 (5 bases). V was clipped by 1 base and J by 5 bases, with 8 bases between them. Per germline, CDR1 MGHRA and CDR2 YSYEKL. The CDR3 contains 14 residues.

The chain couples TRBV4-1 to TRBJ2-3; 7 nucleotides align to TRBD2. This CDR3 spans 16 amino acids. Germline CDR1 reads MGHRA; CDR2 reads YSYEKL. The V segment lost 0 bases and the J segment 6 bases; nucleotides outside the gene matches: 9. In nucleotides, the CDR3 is TGCGCCAGCAGCCAAGATGGGCGGGAGACGTGGGATACGCAGTATTTT. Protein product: CASSQDGRETWDTQYF.

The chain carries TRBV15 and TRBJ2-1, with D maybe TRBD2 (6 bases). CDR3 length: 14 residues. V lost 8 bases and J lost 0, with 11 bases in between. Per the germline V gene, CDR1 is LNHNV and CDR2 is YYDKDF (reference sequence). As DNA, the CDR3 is TGTGCCACCCGACTAGAGAGCTCCTACAATGAGCAGTTCTTC. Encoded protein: CATRLESSYNEQFF.

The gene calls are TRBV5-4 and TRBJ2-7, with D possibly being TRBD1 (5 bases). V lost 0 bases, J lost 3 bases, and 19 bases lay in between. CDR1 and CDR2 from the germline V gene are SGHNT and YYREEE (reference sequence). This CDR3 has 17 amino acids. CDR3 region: CASSLGLPNGAIYEQYF. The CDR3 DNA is TGTGCCAGCAGCTTGGGGCTTCCAAATGGGGCAATCTACGAGCAGTACTTC.

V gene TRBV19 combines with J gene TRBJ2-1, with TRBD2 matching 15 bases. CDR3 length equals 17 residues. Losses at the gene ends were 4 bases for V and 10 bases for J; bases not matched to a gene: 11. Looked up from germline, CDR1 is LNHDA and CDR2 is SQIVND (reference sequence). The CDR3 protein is CASSTLWTSGGAREQFF. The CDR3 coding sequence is TGTGCCAGTAGTACCCTATGGACTAGCGGGGGGGCCCGAGAGCAGTTCTTC.

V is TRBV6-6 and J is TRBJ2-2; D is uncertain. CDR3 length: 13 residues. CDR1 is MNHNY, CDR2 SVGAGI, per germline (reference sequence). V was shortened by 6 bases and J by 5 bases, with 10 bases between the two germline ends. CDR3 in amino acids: CASSPLQTGELFF. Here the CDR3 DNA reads TGTGCCAGCAGCCCACTCCAAACCGGGGAGCTGTTTTTT.

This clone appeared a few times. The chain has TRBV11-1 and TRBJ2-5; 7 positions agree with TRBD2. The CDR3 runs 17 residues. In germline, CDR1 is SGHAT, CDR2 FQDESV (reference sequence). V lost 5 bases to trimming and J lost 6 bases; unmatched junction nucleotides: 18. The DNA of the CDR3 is TGTGCCAGCAGCCTCGGGTGGGCGGGGGAGACTCCGAAGACCCAGTACTTC. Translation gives CASSLGWAGETPKTQYF.

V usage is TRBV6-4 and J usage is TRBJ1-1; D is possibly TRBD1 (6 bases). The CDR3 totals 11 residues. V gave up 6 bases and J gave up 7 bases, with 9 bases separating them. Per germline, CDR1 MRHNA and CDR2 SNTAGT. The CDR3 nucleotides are TGTGCCAGCAGGAAGGGGGATGAAGCTTTCTTT. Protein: CASRKGDEAFF.

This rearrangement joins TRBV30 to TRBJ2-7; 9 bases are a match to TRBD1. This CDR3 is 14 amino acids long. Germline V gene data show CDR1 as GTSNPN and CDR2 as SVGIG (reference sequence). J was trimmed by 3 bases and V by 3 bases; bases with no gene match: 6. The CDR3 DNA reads TGTGCCTGGAGCGGGACAGGGCTTTTCTACGAGCAGTACTTC. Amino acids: CAWSGTGLFYEQYF.

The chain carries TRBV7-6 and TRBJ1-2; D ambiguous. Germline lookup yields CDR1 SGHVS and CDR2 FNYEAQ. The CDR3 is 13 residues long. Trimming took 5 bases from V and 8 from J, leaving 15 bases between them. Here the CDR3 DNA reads TGTGCCAGCAGCGCAAACAGAGCCTCCGGCTACACCTTC. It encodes CASSANRASGYTF. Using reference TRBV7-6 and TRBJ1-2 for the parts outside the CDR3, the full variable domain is GAGVSQSPRYKVTKRGQDVALRCDPISGHVSLYWYRQALGQGPEFLTYFNYEAQQDKSGLPNDRFSAERPEGSISTLTIQRTEQRDSAMYRCASSANRASGYTFGSGTRLTVV.

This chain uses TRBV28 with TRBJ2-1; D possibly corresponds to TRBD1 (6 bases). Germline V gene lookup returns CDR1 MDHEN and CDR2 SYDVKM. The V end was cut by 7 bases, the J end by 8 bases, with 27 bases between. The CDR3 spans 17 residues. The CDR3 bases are TGTGCCAGCAACCCCATAGGAAGGGACGGTGAGGGGGATGAGCAGTTCTTC. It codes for CASNPIGRDGEGDEQFF.

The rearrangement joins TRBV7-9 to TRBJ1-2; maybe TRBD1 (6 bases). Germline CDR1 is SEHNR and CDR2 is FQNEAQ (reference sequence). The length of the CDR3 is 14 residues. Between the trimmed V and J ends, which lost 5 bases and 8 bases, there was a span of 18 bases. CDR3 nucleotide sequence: TGTGCCAGCAGCAGAAGACAGGACTCAGAAGGCTACACCTTC. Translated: CASSRRQDSEGYTF.

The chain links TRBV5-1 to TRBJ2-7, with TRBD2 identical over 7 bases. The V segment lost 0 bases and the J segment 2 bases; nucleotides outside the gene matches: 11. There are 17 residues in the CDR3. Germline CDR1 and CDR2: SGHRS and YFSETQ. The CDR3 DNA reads TGCGCCAGCAGCTTGGTCCCTGGTGGCAGCGGGGCCTACGAGCAGTACTTC. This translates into CASSLVPGGSGAYEQYF.

The CDR3 coding sequence is TGTGCCAGCAGCTTAGTCCGGGGGGTCGGCACTGAAGCTTTCTTT. It encodes CASSLVRGVGTEAFF. The chain links TRBV11-2 to TRBJ1-1, with D perhaps matching TRBD1 (5 bases). Trimming pared 1 base from V and 4 bases from J, leaving 13 bases between. CDR3 length: 15 amino acids. Germline CDR1 is SGHAT and CDR2 is FQNNGV.